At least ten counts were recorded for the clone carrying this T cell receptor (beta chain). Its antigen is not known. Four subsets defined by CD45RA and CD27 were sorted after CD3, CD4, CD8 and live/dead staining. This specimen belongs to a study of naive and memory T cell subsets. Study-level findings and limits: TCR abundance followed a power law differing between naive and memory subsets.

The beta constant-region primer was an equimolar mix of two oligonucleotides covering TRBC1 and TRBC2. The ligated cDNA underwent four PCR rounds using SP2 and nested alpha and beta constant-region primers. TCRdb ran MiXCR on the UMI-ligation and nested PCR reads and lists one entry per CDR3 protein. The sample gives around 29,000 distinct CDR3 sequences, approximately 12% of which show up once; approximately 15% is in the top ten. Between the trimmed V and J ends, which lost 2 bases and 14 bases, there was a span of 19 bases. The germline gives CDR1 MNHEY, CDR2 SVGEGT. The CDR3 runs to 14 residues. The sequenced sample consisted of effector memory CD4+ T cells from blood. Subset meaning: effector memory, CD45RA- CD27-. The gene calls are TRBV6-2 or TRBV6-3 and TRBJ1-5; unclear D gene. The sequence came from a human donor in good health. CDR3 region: CASSYTLGLAPEHF. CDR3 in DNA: TGTGCCAGCAGTTACACGTTGGGGTTAGCCCCAGAGCATTTT.